A selection of T cell receptor beta chains follows, all from one sample in a study of cytomegalovirus exposure and HLA in healthy donors. Profiling relied on immunoSEQ multiplex PCR, and the TCRdb table lists in-frame clones only, not all of them. The profile shows more than 95,000 clones, almost 80% of them singletons. The sequenced sample consisted of PBMCs. These receptor sequences come from a man aged 55 to 70 in good health and CMV-seropositive. Both conserved end residues are part of each CDR3. A D gene is named only where the DNA matches it firmly. Rows give clone size only sometimes, using once, few, many, or a class for an expanded clone.

J: TRBJ1-6
D: .
size: .
V: TRBV28
DNA: TGTGCCAGCAGGACCACAGGGAATCACTCACCCCTCCACTTT
CDR3: CASRTTGNHSPLHF

J: TRBJ2-7
D: .
size: .
V: TRBV5-8
DNA: TGTGCCAGCAGCCTGAGTAGTACCTACGAGCAGTACTTC
CDR3: CASSLSSTYEQYF

J: TRBJ2-7
D: TRBD2
size: .
V: TRBV4-2
DNA: TGTGCCAGCAGCCAATGGAGCCTGGGGGGGGGCTCCTACGAGCAGTACTTC
CDR3: CASSQWSLGGGSYEQYF

J: TRBJ2-1
D: TRBD2
size: .
V: TRBV4-2
DNA: TGTGCCAGCAGCCAAGGAGGTGGTGGGTCTAGCGGGGGGACTGAGCAGTTCTTC
CDR3: CASSQGGGGSSGGTEQFF

J: TRBJ1-1
D: TRBD1
size: .
V: TRBV19
DNA: TGTGCCAGTAGCCACCCGACAGGGGAGACTGAAGCTTTCTTT
CDR3: CASSHPTGETEAFF

J: TRBJ1-3
D: TRBD1
size: .
V: TRBV2
DNA: TGTGCCAGCAGCGGAGACAGGGGGCGAGAAAACACCATATATTTT
CDR3: CASSGDRGRENTIYF

J: TRBJ1-1
D: .
size: few
V: TRBV27
DNA: TGTGCCAGCAGTTCCTCCCGACAACGTAACACTGAAGCTTTCTTT
CDR3: CASSSSRQRNTEAFF

J: TRBJ2-3
D: TRBD1
size: .
V: TRBV27
DNA: TGTGCCAGCAGTTTCGACAGGGTGGCCTCTAGCACAGATACGCAGTATTTT
CDR3: CASSFDRVASSTDTQYF

J: TRBJ2-3
D: TRBD2
size: .
V: TRBV27
DNA: TGTGCCAGCAGTTTATCCCTGCTCCGGGGTAGCGGGGGGGATACGCAGTATTTT
CDR3: CASSLSLLRGSGGDTQYF

J: TRBJ1-2
D: .
size: once
V: TRBV7-2
DNA: TGTGCCAGCAGCTTAGGGGGGAGGGGGGGCGTCGGCTATGGCTACACCTTC
CDR3: CASSLGGRGGVGYGYTF

J: TRBJ1-2
D: .
size: .
V: TRBV6-5
DNA: TGTGCCAGCAGTTACGAGGCTAACTATGGCTACACCTTC
CDR3: CASSYEANYGYTF

J: TRBJ2-7
D: TRBD1
size: .
V: TRBV19
DNA: TGTGCCACTCAGACAGGGCCCTACGGGCAGTACTTC
CDR3: CATQTGPYGQYF

J: TRBJ2-5
D: .
size: .
V: TRBV6-6
DNA: TGTGCCAGCAGTGGACTGGGACAAGAGACCCAGTACTTC
CDR3: CASSGLGQETQYF

J: TRBJ2-7
D: .
size: .
V: TRBV10-1
DNA: TGCGCCAGCAGTGAGTCGCGGGGAGTGGGCGAGCAGTACTTC
CDR3: CASSESRGVGEQYF

J: TRBJ1-5
D: .
size: .
V: TRBV18
DNA: TGTGCCAGCTCACCTTCCGCGGACAGATTCAATCAGCCCCAGCATTTT
CDR3: CASSPSADRFNQPQHF

J: TRBJ2-7
D: .
size: .
V: TRBV27
DNA: TGTGCCAGCTCGATCGGGACAAAGGGGGTCTACGAGCAGTACTTC
CDR3: CASSIGTKGVYEQYF

J: TRBJ2-5
D: .
size: .
V: TRBV18
DNA: TGTGCCAGCTCACAGGTATCCAGGCAGGGTGGCCAAGAGACCCAGTACTTC
CDR3: CASSQVSRQGGQETQYF

J: TRBJ2-7
D: .
size: few
V: TRBV4-3
DNA: TGCGCCAGCAGCCAGGAAGGACAGTCCTACGAGCAGTACTTC
CDR3: CASSQEGQSYEQYF

J: TRBJ2-5
D: TRBD2
size: .
V: TRBV7-2
DNA: TGTGCCAGCAGCTTTTGGACTAGCGAGACCCAGTACTTC
CDR3: CASSFWTSETQYF

J: TRBJ2-5
D: .
size: .
V: TRBV14
DNA: TGTGCCAGCTCTCTCGGGGGAGTGGAGACCCAGTACTTC
CDR3: CASSLGGVETQYF

J: TRBJ1-2
D: .
size: .
V: TRBV19
DNA: TGTGCCAGTAGCCGCGACAGAGCTGGCTACACCTTC
CDR3: CASSRDRAGYTF

J: TRBJ2-7
D: TRBD2
size: .
V: TRBV4-1
DNA: TGCGCCAGCAGCCCGTTGGCGGGGGTCCTCGACGAGCAGTACTTC
CDR3: CASSPLAGVLDEQYF

J: TRBJ1-1
D: .
size: few
V: TRBV5-4
DNA: TGTGCCAGCAGCTCGAGACTGCTTGACACTGAAGCTTTCTTT
CDR3: CASSSRLLDTEAFF

J: TRBJ2-2
D: .
size: .
V: TRBV4-2
DNA: TGTGCCAGCAGCCCTAGGGGGGGGGACACCGGGGAGCTGTTTTTT
CDR3: CASSPRGGDTGELFF

J: TRBJ1-6
D: TRBD1
size: .
V: TRBV4-2
DNA: TGTGCCAGCAGCCAAGAGGGACAGAACACTTCACCCCTCCACTTT
CDR3: CASSQEGQNTSPLHF

J: TRBJ2-1
D: TRBD2
size: .
V: TRBV5-4
DNA: TGTGCCAGCAGCTTAAAGGTCGGCGGGGGCAATGAGCAGTTCTTC
CDR3: CASSLKVGGGNEQFF

J: TRBJ2-1
D: .
size: .
V: TRBV18
DNA: TGTGCCAGCTCAACGACAGGCCAGAGCTCCTACAATGAGCAGTTCTTC
CDR3: CASSTTGQSSYNEQFF

J: TRBJ2-1
D: TRBD1
size: .
V: TRBV6-1
DNA: TGTGCCAGCAGTGAATGGGGGACAGCTGAGCAGTTCTTC
CDR3: CASSEWGTAEQFF

J: TRBJ1-2
D: TRBD1
size: .
V: TRBV6-5
DNA: TGTGCCAGCAGTTACGTTCGTTTGGGGACAGGGGACGGCTACACCTTC
CDR3: CASSYVRLGTGDGYTF

J: TRBJ2-1
D: .
size: .
V: TRBV4-1
DNA: TGCGCCAGCAGCCAAGAGGGGGGGGCCAACTACAATGAGCAGTTCTTC
CDR3: CASSQEGGANYNEQFF

J: TRBJ2-1
D: .
size: .
V: TRBV6-6
DNA: TGTGCCAGCAATCGTTGGGTGCTAGGCACTTACAATGAGCAGTTCTTC
CDR3: CASNRWVLGTYNEQFF

J: TRBJ1-5
D: .
size: .
V: TRBV7-9
DNA: TGTGCCAGCAGCTTAGTGCGGCGCGGCGGGGATCAGCCCCAGCATTTT
CDR3: CASSLVRRGGDQPQHF

J: TRBJ2-7
D: .
size: .
V: TRBV11-2
DNA: TGTGCCAGCAGCTCCCCCATCAGCTTAGCGGTATCCTACGAGCAGTACTTC
CDR3: CASSSPISLAVSYEQYF

J: TRBJ1-2
D: .
size: .
V: TRBV11-2
DNA: TGTGCCAGCAGCTTAGGGACGGGAGTGACTGGCTACACCTTC
CDR3: CASSLGTGVTGYTF

J: TRBJ2-2
D: .
size: .
V: TRBV6-5
DNA: TGTGCCAGCAGTTACTACGAGGCGAGCGGGGAGCTGTTTTTT
CDR3: CASSYYEASGELFF

J: TRBJ1-5
D: .
size: .
V: TRBV28
DNA: TGTGCCAGCAGTTTAACCGGGCGTGAGGAGGAGAGCAATCAGCCCCAGCATTTT
CDR3: CASSLTGREEESNQPQHF

J: TRBJ1-2
D: TRBD1
size: .
V: TRBV7-2
DNA: TGTGCCGGGACAGGGACGTCCGACTATGGCTACACCTTC
CDR3: CAGTGTSDYGYTF

J: TRBJ1-5
D: TRBD1
size: once
V: TRBV5-4
DNA: TGTGCCAGCAGCCCCGGGACAGGGGATCAGCCCCAGCATTTT
CDR3: CASSPGTGDQPQHF

J: TRBJ2-2
D: TRBD1
size: .
V: TRBV6-6
DNA: TGTGCCAGCAGCGGGACAGGGGGCACCGGGGAGCTGTTTTTT
CDR3: CASSGTGGTGELFF

J: TRBJ2-3
D: TRBD1
size: .
V: TRBV28
DNA: TGTGCCAGCAGTTTTGGACAGGGGGAAGCAGATACGCAGTATTTT
CDR3: CASSFGQGEADTQYF

J: TRBJ1-2
D: TRBD1
size: .
V: TRBV5-6
DNA: TGTGCCAGCAGCGAGGGACAGGGTTTTGGCTACACCTTC
CDR3: CASSEGQGFGYTF

J: TRBJ2-7
D: .
size: many
V: TRBV7-6
DNA: TGTGCCAGCAGCCCCTTTGGGGGCCGTAACGAGCAGTACTTC
CDR3: CASSPFGGRNEQYF

J: TRBJ2-1
D: TRBD2
size: .
V: TRBV10-3
DNA: TGTGCCATCAGGGCCCTGAGCGGGGGGTCTGCTAATGAGCAGTTCTTC
CDR3: CAIRALSGGSANEQFF

J: TRBJ1-4
D: .
size: .
V: TRBV10-2
DNA: TGCGCCAGCAGTGAGGCGTCCTATAATGAAAAACTGTTTTTT
CDR3: CASSEASYNEKLFF

J: TRBJ2-1
D: TRBD1
size: .
V: TRBV25-1
DNA: TGTGCCAGTGCCGGGACAGGGAATCACAATGAGCAGTTCTTC
CDR3: CASAGTGNHNEQFF

J: TRBJ1-2
D: TRBD1
size: .
V: TRBV2
DNA: TGTGCCAGCAGTGAGACAGGGGACGGCTACACCTTC
CDR3: CASSETGDGYTF

J: TRBJ2-2
D: TRBD2
size: .
V: TRBV28
DNA: TGTGCCAGCAGTATCCTAGCGGGGGGGCTTGCCGGGGAGCTGTTTTTT
CDR3: CASSILAGGLAGELFF